This entry concerns a single T cell receptor (beta chain). V dropped 8 bases and J dropped 5 bases, with 12 bases sitting between them. From germline, CDR1 is WSHSY and CDR2 SAAADI. This CDR3 spans 12 amino acids. The record originates from a study of blood T cell repertoires in COVID-19. Looking at the study overall: The origin of the acute and convalescent COVID-19 samples was the United States, Italy and Spain. From T cells, B-cell-depleted T cells, or PBMCs came the material, which was cDNA or gDNA.

The repertoire was sequenced with immunoSEQ multiplex PCR; TCRdb's copy has only in-frame clones and lacks some. Of about 240,000 clones listed, roughly 90% are singletons. Sequencing used peripheral blood. The chain employs TRBV10-2 and TRBJ2-5; perhaps TRBD2 as D (6 bases). The sequence derives from a man aged 55 to 70 who had recovered from COVID-19. The CDR3 here is CASLGGWETQYF. The CDR3 nucleotides read TGCGCCAGCCTCGGGGGTTGGGAGACCCAGTACTTC.